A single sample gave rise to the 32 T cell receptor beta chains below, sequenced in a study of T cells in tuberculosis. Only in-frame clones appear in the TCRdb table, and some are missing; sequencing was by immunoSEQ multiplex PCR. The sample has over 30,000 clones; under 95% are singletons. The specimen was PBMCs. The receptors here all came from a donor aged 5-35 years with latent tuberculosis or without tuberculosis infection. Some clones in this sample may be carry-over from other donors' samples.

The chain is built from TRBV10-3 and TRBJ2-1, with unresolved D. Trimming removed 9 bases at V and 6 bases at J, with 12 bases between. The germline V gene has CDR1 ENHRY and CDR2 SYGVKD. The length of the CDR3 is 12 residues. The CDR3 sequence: CAMRETGNEQFF. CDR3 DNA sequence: TGTGCCATGCGCGAGACGGGCAATGAGCAGTTCTTC.

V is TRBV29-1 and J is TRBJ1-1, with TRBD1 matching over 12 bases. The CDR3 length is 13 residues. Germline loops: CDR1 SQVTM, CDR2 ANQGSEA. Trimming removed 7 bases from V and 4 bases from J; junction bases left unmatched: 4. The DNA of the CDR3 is TGCAGCGCGGGACAGGGGGCATTCACTGAAGCTTTCTTT. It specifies CSAGQGAFTEAFF.

The CDR3 here is CALAGTPRNYGYTF. As DNA, the CDR3 is TGTGCCTTAGCCGGGACTCCAAGGAACTATGGCTACACCTTC. The chain joins TRBV30 to TRBJ1-2; possible D gene TRBD1, 5 bases. Germline lookup yields CDR1 GTSNPN and CDR2 SVGIG (reference sequence). The CDR3 is made up of 14 amino acids. The ends were cut back, 7 bases at V and 2 bases at J, with 17 bases in the middle.

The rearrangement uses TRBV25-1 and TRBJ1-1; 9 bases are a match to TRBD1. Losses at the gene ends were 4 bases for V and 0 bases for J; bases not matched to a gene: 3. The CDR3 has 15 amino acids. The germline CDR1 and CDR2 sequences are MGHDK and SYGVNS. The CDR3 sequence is CASSGGQGVNTEAFF. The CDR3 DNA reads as TGTGCCAGCAGTGGGGGACAGGGAGTGAACACTGAAGCTTTCTTT.

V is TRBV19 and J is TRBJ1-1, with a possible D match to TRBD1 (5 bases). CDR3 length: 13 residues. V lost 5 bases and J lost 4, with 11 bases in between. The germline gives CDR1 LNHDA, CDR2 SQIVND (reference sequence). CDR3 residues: CASSHQGGTEAFF. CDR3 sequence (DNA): TGTGCCAGTAGTCACCAGGGTGGCACTGAAGCTTTCTTT. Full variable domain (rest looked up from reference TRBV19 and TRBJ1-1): DGGITQSPKYLFRKEGQNVTLSCEQNLNHDAMYWYRQDPGQGLRLIYYSQIVNDFQKGDIAEGYSVSREKKESFPLTVTSAQKNPTAFYLCASSHQGGTEAFFGQGTRLTVV.

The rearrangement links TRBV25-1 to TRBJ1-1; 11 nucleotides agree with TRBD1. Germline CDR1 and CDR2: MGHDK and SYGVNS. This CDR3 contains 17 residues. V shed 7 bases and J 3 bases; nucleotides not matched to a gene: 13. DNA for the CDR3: TGTGCCAGCATAGCAGCTACCGGGACAGGGGGAGACACTGAAGCTTTCTTT. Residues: CASIAATGTGGDTEAFF.

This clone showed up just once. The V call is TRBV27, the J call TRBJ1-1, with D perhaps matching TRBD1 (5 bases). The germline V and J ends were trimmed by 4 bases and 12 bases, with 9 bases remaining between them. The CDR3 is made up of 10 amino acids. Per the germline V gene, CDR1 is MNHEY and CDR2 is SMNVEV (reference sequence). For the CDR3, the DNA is TGTGCCAGCAGTTCGGGGGGGACTTTCTTT. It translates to CASSSGGTFF.

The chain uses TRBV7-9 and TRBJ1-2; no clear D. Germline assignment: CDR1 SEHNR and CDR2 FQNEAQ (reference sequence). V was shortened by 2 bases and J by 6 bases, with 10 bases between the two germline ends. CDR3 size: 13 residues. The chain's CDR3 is CASSLNSGDGYTF. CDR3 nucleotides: TGTGCCAGCAGCTTAAATTCGGGAGATGGCTACACCTTC.

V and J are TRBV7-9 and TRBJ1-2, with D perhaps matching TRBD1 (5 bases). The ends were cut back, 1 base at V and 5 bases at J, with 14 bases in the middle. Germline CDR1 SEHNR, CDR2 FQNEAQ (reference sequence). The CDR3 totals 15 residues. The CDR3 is CASSLVVQGSYGYTF. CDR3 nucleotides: TGTGCCAGCAGCTTAGTAGTCCAGGGCTCGTATGGCTACACCTTC. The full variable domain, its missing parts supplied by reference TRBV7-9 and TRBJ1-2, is DTGVSQNPRHKITKRGQNVTFRCDPISEHNRLYWYRQTLGQGPEFLTYFQNEAQLEKSRLLSDRFSAERPKGSFSTLEIQRTEQGDSAMYLCASSLVVQGSYGYTFGSGTRLTVV.

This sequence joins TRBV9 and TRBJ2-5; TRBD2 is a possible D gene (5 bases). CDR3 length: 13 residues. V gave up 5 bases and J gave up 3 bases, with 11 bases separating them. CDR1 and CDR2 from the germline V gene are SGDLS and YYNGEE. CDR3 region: CASRGGSEETQYF. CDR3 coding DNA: TGTGCCAGCAGGGGCGGGTCCGAAGAGACCCAGTACTTC.

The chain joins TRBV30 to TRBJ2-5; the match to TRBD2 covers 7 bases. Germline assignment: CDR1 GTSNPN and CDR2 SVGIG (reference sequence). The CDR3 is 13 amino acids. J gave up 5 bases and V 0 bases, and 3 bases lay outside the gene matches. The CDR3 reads CAWSVGGWETQYF. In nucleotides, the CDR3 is TGTGCCTGGAGTGTGGGGGGGTGGGAGACCCAGTACTTC. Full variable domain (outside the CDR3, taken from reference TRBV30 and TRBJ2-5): SQTIHQWPATLVQPVGSPLSLECTVEGTSNPNLYWYRQAAGRGLQLLFYSVGIGQISSEVPQNLSASRPQDRQFILSSKKLLLSDSGFYLCAWSVGGWETQYFGPGTRLLVL.

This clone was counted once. For the CDR3, the DNA is TGTGCCAGCAGCTCTGGACTAACAGGGGCGGGGAACACCGGGGAGCTGTTTTTT. This codes for CASSSGLTGAGNTGELFF. The V gene is TRBV27, the J gene TRBJ2-2; tentatively, D is TRBD1 (7 bases). The ends were cut back, 6 bases at V and 1 base at J, with 21 bases in the middle. CDR3 length: 18 residues. In germline, CDR1 is MNHEY, CDR2 SMNVEV (reference sequence).

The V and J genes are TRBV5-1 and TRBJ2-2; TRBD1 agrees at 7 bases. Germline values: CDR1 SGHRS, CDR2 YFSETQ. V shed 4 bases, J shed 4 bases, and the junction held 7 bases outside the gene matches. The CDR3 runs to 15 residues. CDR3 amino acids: CASSARQGLTGELFF. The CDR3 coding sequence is TGCGCCAGCAGCGCACGACAGGGTCTCACCGGGGAGCTGTTTTTT.

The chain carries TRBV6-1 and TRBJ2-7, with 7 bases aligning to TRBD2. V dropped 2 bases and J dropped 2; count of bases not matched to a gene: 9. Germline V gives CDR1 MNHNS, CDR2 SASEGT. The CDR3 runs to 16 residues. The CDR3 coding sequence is TGTGCCAGCAGTGAATCGTCCGGAGCGGGGCCCTACGAGCAGTACTTC. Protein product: CASSESSGAGPYEQYF.

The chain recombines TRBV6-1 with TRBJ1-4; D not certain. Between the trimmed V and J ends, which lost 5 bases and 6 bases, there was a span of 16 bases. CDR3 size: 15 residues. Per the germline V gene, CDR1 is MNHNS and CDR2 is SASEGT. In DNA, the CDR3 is TGTGCCAGCAGTCCCGGGTCCCAAGACTATGAAAAACTGTTTTTT. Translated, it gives CASSPGSQDYEKLFF.

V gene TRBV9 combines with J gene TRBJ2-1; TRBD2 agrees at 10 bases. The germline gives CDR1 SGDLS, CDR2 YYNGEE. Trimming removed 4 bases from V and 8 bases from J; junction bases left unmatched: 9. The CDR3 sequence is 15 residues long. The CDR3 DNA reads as TGTGCCAGCAGCTCGTGGACTAGCGGTTTCCATGAGCAGTTCTTC. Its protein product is CASSSWTSGFHEQFF. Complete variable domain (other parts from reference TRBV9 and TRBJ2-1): DSGVTQTPKHLITATGQRVTLRCSPRSGDLSVYWYQQSLDQGLQFLIQYYNGEERAKGNILERFSAQQFPDLHSELNLSSLELGDSALYFCASSSWTSGFHEQFFGPGTRLTVL.

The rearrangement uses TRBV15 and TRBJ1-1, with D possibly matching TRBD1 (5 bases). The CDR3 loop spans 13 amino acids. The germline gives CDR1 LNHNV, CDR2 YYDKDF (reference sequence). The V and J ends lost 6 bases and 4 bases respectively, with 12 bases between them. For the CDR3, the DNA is TGTGCCACCAGTTCTGCGGGGGTCACTGAAGCTTTCTTT. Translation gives CATSSAGVTEAFF.

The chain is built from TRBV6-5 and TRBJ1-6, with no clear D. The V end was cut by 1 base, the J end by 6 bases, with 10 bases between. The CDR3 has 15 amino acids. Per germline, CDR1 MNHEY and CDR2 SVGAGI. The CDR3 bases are TGTGCCAGCAGTTACTGGCCAGACTTTAATTCACCCCTCCACTTT. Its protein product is CASSYWPDFNSPLHF.

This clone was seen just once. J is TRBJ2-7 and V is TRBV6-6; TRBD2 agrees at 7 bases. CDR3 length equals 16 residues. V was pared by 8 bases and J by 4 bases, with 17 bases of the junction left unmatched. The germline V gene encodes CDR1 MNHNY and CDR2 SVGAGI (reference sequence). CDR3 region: CASGAGDPRAVYEQYF. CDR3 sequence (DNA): TGTGCCAGCGGGGCGGGAGACCCAAGGGCTGTGTACGAGCAGTACTTC.

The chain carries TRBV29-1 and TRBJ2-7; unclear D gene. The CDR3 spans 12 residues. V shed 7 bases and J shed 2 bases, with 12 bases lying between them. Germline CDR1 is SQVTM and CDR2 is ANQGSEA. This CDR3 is CSAVAVTYEQYF. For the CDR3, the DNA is TGCAGCGCCGTCGCGGTTACCTACGAGCAGTACTTC.

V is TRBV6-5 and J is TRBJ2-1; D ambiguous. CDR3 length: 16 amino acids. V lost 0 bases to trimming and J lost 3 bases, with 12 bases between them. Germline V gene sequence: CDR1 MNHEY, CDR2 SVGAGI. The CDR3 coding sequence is TGTGCCAGCAGTTACTCTTTGAACGGTAGCTACAATGAGCAGTTCTTC. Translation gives CASSYSLNGSYNEQFF.

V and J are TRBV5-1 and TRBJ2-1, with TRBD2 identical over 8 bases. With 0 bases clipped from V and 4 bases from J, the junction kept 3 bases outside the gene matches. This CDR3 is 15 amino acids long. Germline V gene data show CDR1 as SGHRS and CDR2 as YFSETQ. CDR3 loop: CASSLEGLGYNEQFF. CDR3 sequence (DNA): TGCGCCAGCAGCTTGGAGGGACTAGGGTACAATGAGCAGTTCTTC.

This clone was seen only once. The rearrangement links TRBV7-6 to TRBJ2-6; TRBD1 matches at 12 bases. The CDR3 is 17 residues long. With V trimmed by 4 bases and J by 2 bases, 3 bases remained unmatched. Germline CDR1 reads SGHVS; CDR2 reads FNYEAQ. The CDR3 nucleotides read TGTGCCAGCAGCTCGGGACAGGGGGCTGCTGGGGCCAACGTCCTGACTTTC. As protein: CASSSGQGAAGANVLTF.

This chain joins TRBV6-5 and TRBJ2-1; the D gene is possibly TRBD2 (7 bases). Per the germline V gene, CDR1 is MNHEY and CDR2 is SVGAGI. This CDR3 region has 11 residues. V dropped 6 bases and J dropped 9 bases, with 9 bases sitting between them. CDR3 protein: CASRGGGEQFF. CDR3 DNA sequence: TGTGCCAGCAGGGGAGGGGGTGAGCAGTTCTTC.

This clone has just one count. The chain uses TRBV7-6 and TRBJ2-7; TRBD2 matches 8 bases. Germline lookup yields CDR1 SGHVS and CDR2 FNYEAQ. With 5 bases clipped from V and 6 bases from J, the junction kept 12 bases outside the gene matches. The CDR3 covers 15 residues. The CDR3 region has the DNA TGTGCCAGCAGCCCCAGCGGGGGTCTCCTTGGCGAGCAGTACTTC. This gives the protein CASSPSGGLLGEQYF.

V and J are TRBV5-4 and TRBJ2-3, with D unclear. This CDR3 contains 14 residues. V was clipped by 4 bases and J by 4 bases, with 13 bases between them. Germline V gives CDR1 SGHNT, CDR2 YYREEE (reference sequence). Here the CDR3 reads CASSRVYSPDTQYF. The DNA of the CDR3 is TGTGCCAGCAGCAGAGTATACAGTCCAGATACGCAGTATTTT.

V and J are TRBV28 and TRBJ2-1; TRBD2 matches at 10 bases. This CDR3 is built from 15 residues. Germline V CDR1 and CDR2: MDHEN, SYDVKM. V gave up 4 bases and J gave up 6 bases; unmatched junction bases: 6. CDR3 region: CASSSSGRLANEQFF. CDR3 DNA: TGTGCCAGCAGTTCTAGCGGGAGATTGGCCAATGAGCAGTTCTTC.

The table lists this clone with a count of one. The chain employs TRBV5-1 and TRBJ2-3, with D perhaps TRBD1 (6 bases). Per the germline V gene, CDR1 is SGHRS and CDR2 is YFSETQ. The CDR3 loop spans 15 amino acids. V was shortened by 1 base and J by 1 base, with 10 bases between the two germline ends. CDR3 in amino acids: CASSLTGTRTDTQYF. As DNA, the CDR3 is TGCGCCAGCAGCTTGACCGGGACACGCACAGATACGCAGTATTTT.

The DNA of the CDR3 is TGTGCTAGTGGTTTTACCGGGACTAGCGGGAGAAATGAGCAGTTCTTC. As protein: CASGFTGTSGRNEQFF. J is TRBJ2-1 and V is TRBV12-5; TRBD2 matches at 14 bases. The J segment lost 7 bases and the V segment lost 3 bases, leaving 5 bases of the junction unmatched. This CDR3 spans 16 amino acids. Germline V gene sequence: CDR1 LGHNT, CDR2 FRNRAP.

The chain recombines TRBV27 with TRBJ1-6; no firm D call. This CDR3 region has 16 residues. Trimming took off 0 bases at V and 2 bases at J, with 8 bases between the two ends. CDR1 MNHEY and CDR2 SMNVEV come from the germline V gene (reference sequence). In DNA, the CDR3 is TGTGCCAGCAGTTTATCGAGGGTCCCCTATAATTCACCCCTCCACTTT. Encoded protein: CASSLSRVPYNSPLHF.

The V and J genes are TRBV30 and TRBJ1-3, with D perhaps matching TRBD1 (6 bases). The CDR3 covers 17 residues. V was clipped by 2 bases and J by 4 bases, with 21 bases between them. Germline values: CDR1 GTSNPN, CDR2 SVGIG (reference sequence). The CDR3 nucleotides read TGTGCCTGGAGTAGGGGGTCAGGGCGGTCTTTCGGAAACACCATATATTTT. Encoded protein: CAWSRGSGRSFGNTIYF.

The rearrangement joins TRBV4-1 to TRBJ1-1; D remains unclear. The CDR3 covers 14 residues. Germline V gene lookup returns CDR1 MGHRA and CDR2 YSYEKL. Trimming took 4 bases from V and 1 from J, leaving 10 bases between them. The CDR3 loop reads CASSPGIQNTEAFF. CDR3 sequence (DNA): TGCGCCAGCAGCCCCGGGATTCAGAACACTGAAGCTTTCTTT.